This T cell receptor beta chain was identified in a study of cytomegalovirus exposure and HLA in healthy donors. About this clone itself: What it binds is not known.

The trim removed 2 bases at V and 3 bases at J, leaving 10 bases unmatched. Per the germline V gene, CDR1 is LGHNT and CDR2 is FRNRAP. The CDR3 length is 17 residues. Assay used: immunoSEQ multiplex PCR; TCRdb lists only in-frame clones, some missing. This table holds some 98,000 clones, around nine tenths found once. Overall study results and limits: 164 TCR beta chains were listed as cytomegalovirus-associated. Through in vitro validation, a few CMV-associated chains were shown to be specific for CMV antigens.

The chain links TRBV12-5 to TRBJ1-5, with 7 bases that match TRBD1. Sequencing used PBMCs. The receptor's source is a woman aged 30 to 39 in good health and CMV-seronegative. The CDR3 protein is CASGLPRQGPHNQPQHF. The CDR3, as DNA: TGTGCTAGTGGTTTGCCTAGACAGGGCCCCCACAATCAGCCCCAGCATTTT.